The clone carrying this TCR beta chain was seen only once. Its specificity is unknown. The identical CDR3 is also encoded by other nucleotide sequences in the sample. CDR1 and CDR2 from the germline V gene are SGHRS and YFSETQ. V was trimmed by 0 bases and J by 5 bases, leaving 6 bases between them. The CDR3 length is 13 residues. This sample was taken from a study of shared clonotypes between healthy human individuals. For each subset, genomic DNA was distributed in equal portions over several immunoSEQ plates. Measured with immunoSEQ multiplex PCR; TCRdb has only the in-frame clones, and not every one. The table includes some 1.5 million clones, approximately 98% detected once. Splitting of CD4+ cells produced CD45RA+ naive and CD45RA-negative memory subsets. Study-wide results and caveats: The study drew on few donors, limiting represented genetic and exposure-history diversity.

The receptor's source is a man younger than 40 in good health. Sequenced sample: naive CD4+ T cells sorted from blood. Noted subset: CD45RA+ positively selected. The chain uses TRBV5-1 and TRBJ2-1, with unresolved D. DNA of the CDR3: TGCGCCAGCAGCTTGGGAACGAACAATGAGCAGTTCTTC. Protein product: CASSLGTNNEQFF.